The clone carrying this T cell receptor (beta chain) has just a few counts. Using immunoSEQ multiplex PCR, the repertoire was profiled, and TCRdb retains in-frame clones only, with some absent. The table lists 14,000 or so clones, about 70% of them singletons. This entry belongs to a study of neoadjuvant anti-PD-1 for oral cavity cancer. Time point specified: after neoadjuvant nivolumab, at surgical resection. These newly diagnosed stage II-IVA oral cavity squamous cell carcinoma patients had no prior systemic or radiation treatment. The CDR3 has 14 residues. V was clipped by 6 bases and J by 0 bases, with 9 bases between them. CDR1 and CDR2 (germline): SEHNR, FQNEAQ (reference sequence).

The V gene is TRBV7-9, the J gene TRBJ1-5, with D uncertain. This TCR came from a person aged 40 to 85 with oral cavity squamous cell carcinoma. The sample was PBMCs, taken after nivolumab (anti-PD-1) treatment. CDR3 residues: CASSSSGSNQPQHF. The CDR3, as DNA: TGTGCCAGCAGTTCAAGTGGTAGCAATCAGCCCCAGCATTTT.